This TCR beta chain was documented in a study of T cells after yellow fever vaccination. 5'RACE template switching added a universal primer site and UMIs to TCR cDNA. Via MiXCR, TCRdb re-called the 5' RACE reads, giving one row per CDR3 protein. The table lists fewer than 350,000 distinct CDR3 sequences, approximately 9% of them singletons. CDR3 length: 14 amino acids. V was clipped by 3 bases and J by 12 bases; unmatched bases: 7. The germline V gene encodes CDR1 KGHDR and CDR2 SFDVKD. The input for sequencing was PBMCs, taken on the day of the first yellow fever vaccination. The chain carries TRBV24-1 and TRBJ2-1; TRBD2 matches at 10 bases. This TCR was sampled from a man aged 18 to 29 who received the YFV17D yellow fever vaccine. This chain's CDR3 is CATSDPLAGPGQFF. CDR3 coding DNA: TGTGCCACCAGTGATCCACTAGCGGGGCCCGGGCAGTTCTTC.